What follows is one T cell receptor beta chain and its context. The antigen is not known. The CDR3 consists of 12 residues. Germline CDR1 and CDR2: GTSNPN and SVGIG (reference sequence). The data derive from a study of identical twins. Study-wide results and caveats: While abundant cord blood beta clonotypes carried fewer insertions, memory repertoires showed no such pattern. Instead of following the same donors, the conclusions were based on cross-sectional statistical analysis.

TCRdb called the 5' RACE reads again in MiXCR, with one record for every CDR3 protein. The sample includes about 200,000 distinct CDR3 sequences, about a tenth seen only once; the top ten take over 4.5%. This TCR was recovered from a woman younger than 30 in good health. The V call is TRBV30, the J call TRBJ2-2, with TRBD1 matching over 8 bases. Specimen: memory (CD45RO+) T cells sorted from blood. CDR3 protein: CATGQGLGELFF. The CDR3 coding sequence is TGTGCTACCGGACAGGGTTTGGGGGAGCTGTTTTTT.